Presented here are 2 T cell receptor beta chains from one specimen sequenced in a study of blood T cell repertoires in COVID-19. Clones were sequenced by immunoSEQ multiplex PCR, and TCRdb holds only the in-frame ones, with some missing. The table records 60,000 to 70,000 clones, more than 75% of them present only once. The sequenced sample was PBMCs or T cells enriched from blood (not recorded which). The receptors were gathered from a woman in her thirties or forties who had recovered from COVID-19.

The V and J genes are TRBV7-9 and TRBJ2-1, with 13 bases identical to TRBD2. After removal of 0 bases from V and 8 bases from J, the junction contained 4 bases not matched to a gene. Germline CDR1 and CDR2: SEHNR and FQNEAQ (reference sequence). This CDR3 has 16 amino acids. CDR3 nucleotide sequence: TGTGCCAGCAGCTTAGCACTAGCGGGGGGGAGAGATGAGCAGTTCTTC. This gives the protein CASSLALAGGRDEQFF.

This clone has only a few counts. This sequence joins TRBV10-1 and TRBJ2-2, with a possible D match to TRBD2 (5 bases). The germline CDR1 and CDR2 sequences are WNHNN and SYGVQD (reference sequence). The V end was cut by 1 base, the J end by 4 bases, with 13 bases between. The CDR3 sequence is 16 residues long. The CDR3 sequence: CASSELTGRGTGELFF. For the CDR3, the DNA is TGCGCCAGCAGTGAGTTGACGGGTCGGGGCACCGGGGAGCTGTTTTTT.